The clone carrying this T cell receptor (beta chain) was counted once. CDR1 is SGHRS, CDR2 YFSETQ, per germline. The ends lost 4 bases at V and 3 bases at J; junction bases unmatched: 6. This CDR3 has 14 amino acids. This sample was included in a study of OX40 agonist ivuxolimab in advanced cancers. The method was immunoSEQ multiplex PCR; TCRdb's version includes in-frame clones alone and lacks a portion of them. Of around 45,000 clones listed, around nine tenths are singletons. This TCR came from an adult with an advanced solid tumor such as melanoma, head and neck, liver or kidney cancer. The chain employs TRBV5-1 and TRBJ1-1; 7 nucleotides line up with TRBD1. The sample here was CD4+ or CD8+ T cells sorted from blood, taken in a trial of the OX40 agonist ivuxolimab. The CDR3, as DNA: TGCGCCAGCAGCCTTACAGGGGCGGACACTGAAGCTTTCTTT. Amino acid sequence: CASSLTGADTEAFF.